This T cell receptor (beta chain) was documented in a study of T cells after somatic rescue of genetic block. Profiled with immunoSEQ multiplex PCR; TCRdb holds only in-frame clones, not every one. The table includes fewer than 150,000 clones, just over 90% detected once. Germline loops: CDR1 SGHAT, CDR2 FQNNGV. Trimming removed 5 bases at V and 5 bases at J, with 9 bases between. CDR3 length equals 12 residues. Source material: peripheral blood mononuclear cells (PBMCs). The source of this sequence is a woman aged 18-30 years. The chain joins TRBV11-2 to TRBJ2-5, with D unresolved. The CDR3 coding sequence is TGTGCCAGCAGCCGCGGTGGGGAGACCCAGTACTTC. It codes for CASSRGGETQYF.